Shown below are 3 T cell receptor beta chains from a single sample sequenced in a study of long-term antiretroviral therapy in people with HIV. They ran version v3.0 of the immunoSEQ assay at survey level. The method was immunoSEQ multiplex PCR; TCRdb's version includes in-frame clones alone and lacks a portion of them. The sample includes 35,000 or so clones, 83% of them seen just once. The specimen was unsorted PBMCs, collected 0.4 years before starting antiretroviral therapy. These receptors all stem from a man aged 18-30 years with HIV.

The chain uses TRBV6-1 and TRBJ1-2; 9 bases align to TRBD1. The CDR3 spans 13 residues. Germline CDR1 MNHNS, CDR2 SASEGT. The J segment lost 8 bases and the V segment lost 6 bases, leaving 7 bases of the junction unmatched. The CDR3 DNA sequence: TGTGCCAGCAGGGGGGACAGGGTATCCGGCTACACCTTC. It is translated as CASRGDRVSGYTF.

The CDR3 region is CASSLRGQPGAGELFF. The CDR3 DNA follows: TGTGCCAGCAGCTTACGAGGACAGCCTGGGGCCGGGGAGCTGTTTTTT. The chain joins TRBV7-6 to TRBJ2-2, with D perhaps matching TRBD1 (6 bases). CDR3 length equals 16 residues. From germline, CDR1 is SGHVS and CDR2 FNYEAQ. Trimming cost V 2 bases and J 6 bases, with 16 bases left between them. The variable domain in full, with the rest retrieved from reference TRBV7-6 and TRBJ2-2, is GAGVSQSPRYKVTKRGQDVALRCDPISGHVSLYWYRQALGQGPEFLTYFNYEAQQDKSGLPNDRFSAERPEGSISTLTIQRTEQRDSAMYRCASSLRGQPGAGELFFGEGSRLTVL.

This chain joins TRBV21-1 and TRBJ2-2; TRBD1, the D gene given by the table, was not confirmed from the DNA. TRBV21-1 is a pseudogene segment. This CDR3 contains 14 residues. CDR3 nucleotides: TGTGCCAGCAGCAAAAGGGACAAAACCGGGGAGCTGTTTTTT. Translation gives CASSKRDKTGELFF.